This TCR beta chain was recorded in a study of cytomegalovirus exposure and HLA in healthy donors. Study-level points and caveats: From TCR beta sequences, most subjects' HLA-A and HLA-B alleles were reportedly predicted accurately.

With regard to this clone: Its antigen is currently unknown.

The PCR used 60 Vbeta and 13 Jbeta primers. Produced via immunoSEQ multiplex PCR; TCRdb's table is partial and in-frame only. This sample lists 50,000 to 70,000 clones; its ten largest clones have roughly 4%. CDR1 is GTSNPN and CDR2 is SVGIG in the germline V gene (reference sequence). This CDR3 is 13 amino acids long. Trimming left V 2 bases short and J 1 base short, with 8 bases between. The gene calls are TRBV30 and TRBJ1-2; a weak D match, TRBD1 (6 bases). The receptor was derived from a male donor in good health and CMV-seronegative. Sequencing used PBMCs. CDR3 amino acids: CAWSRGINYGYTF. The CDR3 DNA sequence: TGTGCCTGGAGTAGGGGGATTAACTATGGCTACACCTTC.